The 3 T cell receptor beta chains presented below share a single source sample, sequenced in a study of blood T cell repertoires in COVID-19. Sequenced by immunoSEQ multiplex PCR; TCRdb stores in-frame clones only, minus some. The sample yields around 62,000 clones, 65% to 90% seen once. Source material: peripheral blood. The receptors come from a man aged 45-60 years with acute or convalescent COVID-19.

A single count supports this clone. The chain links TRBV7-9 to TRBJ2-7; D call uncertain. The ends were cut back, 5 bases at V and 2 bases at J, with 7 bases in the middle. Germline V gene sequence: CDR1 SEHNR, CDR2 FQNEAQ (reference sequence). The CDR3 has 12 amino acids. The CDR3 sequence is CASSTTTYEQYF. The DNA for the CDR3 is TGTGCCAGCAGCACTACAACCTACGAGCAGTACTTC.

The chain couples TRBV6-1 to TRBJ2-5; 11 bases map to TRBD2. J lost 3 bases, V lost 4 bases, and 7 bases had no gene match. CDR1 is MNHNS and CDR2 is SASEGT in the germline V gene. The CDR3 has 16 residues. The CDR3 DNA reads TGTGCCAGCAGTGTTTTAGCGGGGGGGACTAAAGAGACCCAGTACTTC. Amino acids: CASSVLAGGTKETQYF.

This rearrangement joins TRBV24-1 to TRBJ2-3; D perhaps matches TRBD2 (6 bases). The CDR3 runs to 15 residues. Germline CDR1 is KGHDR and CDR2 is SFDVKD. V lost 4 bases to trimming and J lost 0 bases, with 10 bases between them. The CDR3 reads CATSEPGASTDTQYF. CDR3 in DNA: TGTGCCACCAGTGAACCGGGAGCTAGCACAGATACGCAGTATTTT.